The TCR beta chain under discussion was sequenced for a study of identical twins. The study's findings and limits: Where out-of-frame alpha sequences were twin-shared, they showed excess low generation probability. Possibly, invariant MAIT and iNKT cells partly confounded zero-insertion analyses.

This clonotype was detected only a few times. What it binds is unknown. A universal primer site arose from template switching, and cDNA bore unique molecular identifiers. One entry per CDR3 protein, called by TCRdb with MiXCR from the 5' RACE reads. The data contain hundreds of thousands of distinct CDR3 sequences, roughly 9.4% of them singletons. Trimming took off 3 bases at V and 4 bases at J, with 16 bases between the two ends. CDR3 length: 16 residues. CDR1 SGHRS and CDR2 YFSETQ come from the germline V gene. The sample consisted of memory (CD45RO+) T cells sorted from blood. The TCR was taken from a woman between 18 and 29 years old in good health. The chain combines TRBV5-1 with TRBJ2-2; the D gene is possibly TRBD1 (6 bases). The CDR3: CASSSQGMVGTGELFF. The DNA for the CDR3 is TGCGCCAGCAGCTCTCAGGGGATGGTAGGCACCGGGGAGCTGTTTTTT.